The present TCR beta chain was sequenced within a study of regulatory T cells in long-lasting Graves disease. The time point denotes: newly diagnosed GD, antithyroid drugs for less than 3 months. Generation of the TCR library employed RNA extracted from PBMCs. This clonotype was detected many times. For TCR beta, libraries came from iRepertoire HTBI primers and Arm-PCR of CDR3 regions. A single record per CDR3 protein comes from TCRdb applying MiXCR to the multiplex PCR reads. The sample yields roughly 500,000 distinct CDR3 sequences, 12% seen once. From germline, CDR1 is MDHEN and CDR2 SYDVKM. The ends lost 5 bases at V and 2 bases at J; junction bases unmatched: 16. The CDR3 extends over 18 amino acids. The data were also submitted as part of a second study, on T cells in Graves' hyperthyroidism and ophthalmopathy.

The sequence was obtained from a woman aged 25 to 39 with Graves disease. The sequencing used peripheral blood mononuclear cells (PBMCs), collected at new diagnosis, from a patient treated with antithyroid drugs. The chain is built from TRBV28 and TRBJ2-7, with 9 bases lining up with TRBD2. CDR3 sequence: CASSLHLRLAGITYEQYF. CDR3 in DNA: TGTGCCAGCAGTCTACACCTCCGGCTAGCGGGGATAACCTACGAGCAGTACTTC.